A selection of T cell receptor beta chains follows, all from one sample in a study of blood T cell repertoires in COVID-19. TCRdb's copy holds only in-frame clones and misses some; the assay was immunoSEQ multiplex PCR. There are roughly 250,000 clones in the sample; approximately 86% occur only once, and roughly 1.7% lies in the top ten. Sequencing was done on a sample of PBMCs or T cells enriched from blood (not recorded which). The origin of the receptors is a woman aged 45 to 65 who had recovered from COVID-19. CDR3s include the opening cysteine and the closing phenylalanine or tryptophan. The order of the fields is CDR3 length, J gene, V gene, clone size, D gene, CDR3 DNA, CDR3 protein. The D gene is left open where the match is weak. Clone size is not always given. Where it is, it says once, few, many or a class for expanded clones.

15	TRBJ2-1	TRBV24-1	.	.	TGTGCCACCGGATCCGGGACATTGGGTCGCGATGAGCAGTTCTTC	CATGSGTLGRDEQFF
15	TRBJ2-1	TRBV18	.	.	TGTGCCAGCTCTCCTCGGACTACAGACTACAATGAGCAGTTCTTC	CASSPRTTDYNEQFF
14	TRBJ1-1	TRBV27	once	TRBD1	TGTGCCAGCAGTAGATCCACAGGGGACACTGAAGCTTTCTTT	CASSRSTGDTEAFF
13	TRBJ1-3	TRBV5-1	.	TRBD1	TGCGCCAGCAGCACGGGACAGGGAAACACCATATATTTT	CASSTGQGNTIYF
11	TRBJ1-2	TRBV28	.	.	TGTGCCAGCGATGGAGTTGGTGGCTACACCTTC	CASDGVGGYTF
15	TRBJ2-2	TRBV19	once	.	TGTGCCAGCGAGAGGGCGTCGCGAAGGACCGGGGAGCTGTTTTTT	CASERASRRTGELFF
14	TRBJ2-7	TRBV5-1	many	TRBD2	TGCGCCAGCAGCATAGGAGCGGGGCCTTACGAGCAGTACTTC	CASSIGAGPYEQYF
14	TRBJ1-1	TRBV28	.	.	TGTGCCAGCAGTTCTACAGGGTTGGGGACTGAAGCTTTCTTT	CASSSTGLGTEAFF
14	TRBJ1-2	TRBV30	.	TRBD1	TGTGCCTGGCAAGGCGACAGGGGGCCTAGTGGCTACACCTTC	CAWQGDRGPSGYTF
14	TRBJ2-5	TRBV2	.	TRBD2	TGTGCCAGCAGTGAAGAGGGCGGGGGGGAGACCCAGTACTTC	CASSEEGGGETQYF
16	TRBJ2-7	TRBV29-1	.	TRBD2	TGCAGCGCGATTCCGGGACTAGCGGGAATCTCCTACGAGCAGTACTTC	CSAIPGLAGISYEQYF
12	TRBJ2-4	TRBV28	.	.	TGTGCCACCGGCGGACTAATGGGTTTTCAGTACTTC	CATGGLMGFQYF
14	TRBJ1-6	TRBV28	few	.	TGTGCCAGCAGTTTTGGGCAGAGCCGTTCACCCCTCCACTTT	CASSFGQSRSPLHF
14	TRBJ2-7	TRBV7-7	.	TRBD1	TGTGCTAGCAGCAGGGACAGCTCGTCCTACGAGCAGTACTTC	CASSRDSSSYEQYF
13	TRBJ2-3	TRBV24-1	.	.	TGTGCCACCAGTGATTCTCGCACAGATACGCAGTATTTT	CATSDSRTDTQYF
14	TRBJ2-3	TRBV11-2	.	TRBD1	TGTGCCAGCAACCGGGACAGGAGCACAGATACGCAGTATTTT	CASNRDRSTDTQYF
15	TRBJ1-2	TRBV4-1	once	.	TGCGCCAGCAGCCTCGGACAGTTAGCTAACTATGGCTACACCTTC	CASSLGQLANYGYTF
19	TRBJ2-7	TRBV15	.	.	TGTGCCACCAGCACACCCTGGGCCACCCGACGTGCCATAACCTACGAGCAGTACTTC	CATSTPWATRRAITYEQYF
16	TRBJ2-5	TRBV10-1	.	.	TGCGCCAGCACCGGGAGCGGCAGGACGCGCCAAGAGACCCAGTACTTC	CASTGSGRTRQETQYF
14	TRBJ1-1	TRBV3-1/TRBV3-2	.	.	TGTGCCAGCAGCCAAGACAGTTTTAACACTGAAGCTTTCTTT	CASSQDSFNTEAFF
13	TRBJ2-5	TRBV12-3/TRBV12-4	.	TRBD2	TGTGCCAGCTGGTTTTGGGGAGGGGAGACCCAGTACTTC	CASWFWGGETQYF
14	TRBJ2-1	TRBV14	.	TRBD2	TGTGCCAGCAGCCCGACTAGCGGGTTGGGTGAGCAGTTCTTC	CASSPTSGLGEQFF
14	TRBJ2-3	TRBV29-1	.	TRBD1	TGCAGCGTTGAGGGACAGGGTGTAACAGATACGCAGTATTTT	CSVEGQGVTDTQYF
11	TRBJ2-3	TRBV30	.	.	TGTGCCTGGAAGACACAGGGTACGCAGTATTTT	CAWKTQGTQYF